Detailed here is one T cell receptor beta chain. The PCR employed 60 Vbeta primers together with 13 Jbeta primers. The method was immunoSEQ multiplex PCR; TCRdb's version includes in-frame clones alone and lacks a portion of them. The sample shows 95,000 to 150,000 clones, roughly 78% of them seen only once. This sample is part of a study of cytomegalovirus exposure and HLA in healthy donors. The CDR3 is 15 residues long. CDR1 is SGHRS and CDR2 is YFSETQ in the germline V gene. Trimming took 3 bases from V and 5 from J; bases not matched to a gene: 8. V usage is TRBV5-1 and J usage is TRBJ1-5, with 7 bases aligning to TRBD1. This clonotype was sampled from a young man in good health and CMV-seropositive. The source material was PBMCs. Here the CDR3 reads CASSSGGTEDQPQHF. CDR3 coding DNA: TGCGCCAGCAGCTCAGGCGGGACAGAAGATCAGCCCCAGCATTTT.